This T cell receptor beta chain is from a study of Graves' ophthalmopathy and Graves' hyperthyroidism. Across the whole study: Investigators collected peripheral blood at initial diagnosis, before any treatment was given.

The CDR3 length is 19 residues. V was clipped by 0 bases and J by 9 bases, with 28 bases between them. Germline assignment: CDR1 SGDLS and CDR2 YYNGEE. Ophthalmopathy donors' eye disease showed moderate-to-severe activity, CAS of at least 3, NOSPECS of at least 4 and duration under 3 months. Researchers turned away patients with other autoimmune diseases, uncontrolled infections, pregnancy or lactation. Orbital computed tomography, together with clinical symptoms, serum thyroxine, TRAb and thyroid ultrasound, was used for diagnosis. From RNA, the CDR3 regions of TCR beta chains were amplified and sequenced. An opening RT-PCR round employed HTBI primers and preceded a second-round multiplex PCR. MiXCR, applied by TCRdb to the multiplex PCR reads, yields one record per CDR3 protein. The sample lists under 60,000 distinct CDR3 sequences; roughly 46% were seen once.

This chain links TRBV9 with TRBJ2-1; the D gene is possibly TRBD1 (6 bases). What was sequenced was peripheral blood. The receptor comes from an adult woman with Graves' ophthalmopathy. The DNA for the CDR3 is TGTGCCAGCAGCGTAGCCTCGGGACACTCTGGAAACACCACCAGTGAGCAGTTCTTC. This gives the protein CASSVASGHSGNTTSEQFF.